The 20 T cell receptor beta chains reported below all come from one sample, sequenced in a study of CD8 T cells in Susac syndrome. A quantity of about 0.45 to 1 ug RNA underwent reverse transcription using random hexamers. TCRdb used MiXCR to reprocess the immunoSEQ multiplex PCR reads, holding one entry per CDR3 protein. The table shows 200,000 to 250,000 distinct CDR3 sequences, with 95% occurring only once. Sequences were obtained from CD4+ T cells from PBMCs. The receptor set was obtained from a human donor with multiple sclerosis.

V gene TRBV20-1 combines with J gene TRBJ2-7; TRBD2 agrees at 8 bases. Looked up from germline, CDR1 is DFQATT and CDR2 is SNEGSKA (reference sequence). The CDR3 consists of 16 residues. V was clipped by 2 bases and J by 1 base; unmatched bases: 10. CDR3 in DNA: TGCAGTGCTAGATCCGGGAGGGCTAGCGGATCCTACGAGCAGTACTTC. Its translation is CSARSGRASGSYEQYF.

The chain has TRBV20-1 and TRBJ1-1; 7 nucleotides agree with TRBD1. The V segment lost 5 bases and the J segment 8 bases; nucleotides outside the gene matches: 5. CDR3 length equals 11 residues. The germline gives CDR1 DFQATT, CDR2 SNEGSKA (reference sequence). In nucleotides, the CDR3 is TGCAGTGCTCCTAGACAGGGCGAAGCTTTCTTT. This codes for CSAPRQGEAFF.

The genes are TRBV7-9 and TRBJ2-1, with a possible D match to TRBD2 (6 bases). The CDR3 contains 17 residues. The ends were cut back, 4 bases at V and 4 bases at J, with 20 bases in the middle. Germline CDR1 and CDR2: SEHNR and FQNEAQ (reference sequence). As DNA, the CDR3 is TGTGCCAGCAGCTCCCTTCTGGTTGGCGGACTATACAATGAGCAGTTCTTC. Its protein is CASSSLLVGGLYNEQFF. The full variable domain, its missing parts supplied by reference TRBV7-9 and TRBJ2-1, is DTGVSQNPRHKITKRGQNVTFRCDPISEHNRLYWYRQTLGQGPEFLTYFQNEAQLEKSRLLSDRFSAERPKGSFSTLEIQRTEQGDSAMYLCASSSLLVGGLYNEQFFGPGTRLTVL.

The V call is TRBV7-9, the J call TRBJ2-7, with D perhaps assigned TRBD1 or TRBD2 (5 bases each). V was shortened by 8 bases and J by 1 base, with 15 bases between the two germline ends. The CDR3 runs to 14 residues. Per the germline V gene, CDR1 is SEHNR and CDR2 is FQNEAQ (reference sequence). In nucleotides, the CDR3 is TGTGCCAGCGGCCAACGGGGCAATTCCTACGAGCAGTACTTC. It is translated as CASGQRGNSYEQYF.

The CDR3 sequence: CASSQDVGGASHEQYF. CDR3 sequence (DNA): TGTGCCAGCAGCCAAGATGTGGGGGGCGCGAGCCACGAGCAGTACTTC. The rearrangement joins TRBV4-2 to TRBJ2-7; D may be TRBD1 or TRBD2 (6 bases each). The CDR3 has 16 amino acids. Deletions cut 0 bases from V and 5 bases from J, with 17 bases between. Germline V CDR1 and CDR2: LGHNA, YNFKEQ.

The chain is built from TRBV5-4 and TRBJ2-3, with 13 nucleotides matching TRBD2. The CDR3 contains 18 residues. V was clipped by 0 bases and J by 2 bases; unmatched bases: 6. Germline V gene sequence: CDR1 SGHNT, CDR2 YYREEE (reference sequence). DNA for the CDR3: TGTGCCAGCAGCTTGGCACTACTAGCGGGGGGGAACACAGATACGCAGTATTTT. This gives the protein CASSLALLAGGNTDTQYF.

The chain combines TRBV30 with TRBJ1-2, with TRBD1 identical over 10 bases. The J segment lost 8 bases and the V segment lost 3 bases, leaving 3 bases of the junction unmatched. The CDR3 contains 12 residues. CDR1 is GTSNPN and CDR2 is SVGIG in the germline V gene (reference sequence). CDR3 DNA: TGTGCCTGGAGGACAGGGGGCACCGGCTACACCTTC. This encodes CAWRTGGTGYTF.

The V gene is TRBV15, the J gene TRBJ2-7, with 8 bases identical to TRBD2. Trimming took 8 bases from V and 6 from J; bases not matched to a gene: 6. CDR3 length equals 12 residues. Germline lookup yields CDR1 LNHNV and CDR2 YYDKDF (reference sequence). Written as DNA, the CDR3 is TGTGCCACCCAAGCGGGAGAGGGCGAGCAGTACTTC. It encodes CATQAGEGEQYF.

The J gene is TRBJ2-1, the V gene TRBV20-1, with TRBD1 matching over 8 bases. The germline gives CDR1 DFQATT, CDR2 SNEGSKA (reference sequence). Losses at the gene ends were 4 bases for V and 3 bases for J; bases not matched to a gene: 8. The length of the CDR3 is 15 residues. The CDR3 DNA sequence: TGCAGTGCTACAACCGGGACAGGAATCTACAATGAGCAGTTCTTC. Translated: CSATTGTGIYNEQFF.

The chain is built from TRBV23-1 and TRBJ2-6, with D perhaps TRBD1 (5 bases). TRBV23-1 is reported as an ORF; its role is uncertain. V was cut by 3 bases and J by 0 bases, with 9 bases left in between. This CDR3 comprises 16 residues. CDR3 region: CASSQPDSSGANVLTF. Written as DNA, the CDR3 is TGCGCCAGCAGTCAGCCTGACAGCTCTGGGGCCAACGTCCTGACTTTC.

The rearrangement links TRBV30 to TRBJ2-2; no firm D call. Germline V gene sequence: CDR1 GTSNPN, CDR2 SVGIG (reference sequence). The length of the CDR3 is 13 residues. V dropped 4 bases and J dropped 1 base, with 7 bases sitting between them. CDR3 in amino acids: CAWTARNTGELFF. The DNA for the CDR3 is TGTGCCTGGACCGCTAGGAACACCGGGGAGCTGTTTTTT.

V is TRBV7-7 and J is TRBJ2-1, with 9 bases that match TRBD2. The CDR3 length is 15 residues. Germline trimming cut 1 base from V and 12 bases from J; bases unmatched to any gene: 10. The germline V gene encodes CDR1 SSHAT and CDR2 FNYEAQ (reference sequence). The CDR3 region is CASSLGSGGSKRQFF. The CDR3 nucleotides read TGTGCCAGCAGCTTAGGTAGCGGGGGCTCTAAAAGGCAGTTCTTC.

The chain employs TRBV25-1 and TRBJ2-5, with D perhaps TRBD1 (5 bases). The CDR3 is 15 amino acids. From germline, CDR1 is MGHDK and CDR2 SYGVNS. Trimming shortened V by 1 base and J by 1 base, and 10 bases separated the two germline ends. The CDR3 nucleotides read TGTGCCAGCAGTGAATCCGGCAGGGCCCAAGAGACCCAGTACTTC. Amino acid sequence: CASSESGRAQETQYF.

V and J are TRBV7-9 and TRBJ2-7; D is possibly TRBD1 (6 bases). The V and J ends lost 2 bases and 6 bases respectively, with 14 bases between them. There are 14 residues in the CDR3. From germline, CDR1 is SEHNR and CDR2 FQNEAQ (reference sequence). The CDR3 spells CASSLSGTGSEQYF. CDR3 coding DNA: TGTGCCAGCAGCTTAAGCGGCACAGGGAGCGAGCAGTACTTC.

This chain links TRBV29-1 with TRBJ2-7; the match to TRBD2 covers 7 bases. J lost 7 bases, V lost 0 bases, and 9 bases had no gene match. The CDR3 has 14 amino acids. Germline CDR1 reads SQVTM; CDR2 reads ANQGSEA. The chain's CDR3 is CSVEEPAGVREQYF. CDR3 nucleotides: TGCAGCGTTGAAGAACCGGCGGGAGTCCGGGAGCAGTACTTC.

The CDR3 region has the DNA TGCAGTGCTAGAAAGCAAGAGACCCAGTACTTC. Translation gives CSARKQETQYF. The rearrangement links TRBV20-1 to TRBJ2-5, with no clear D. The ends were cut back, 2 bases at V and 2 bases at J, with 3 bases in the middle. Germline CDR1 is DFQATT and CDR2 is SNEGSKA (reference sequence). CDR3 size: 11 residues.

The chain is built from TRBV29-1 and TRBJ2-2, with D tentatively TRBD1 (6 bases). V lost 6 bases and J lost 2, with 13 bases in between. CDR3 length equals 14 residues. Germline V gives CDR1 SQVTM, CDR2 ANQGSEA. The CDR3 region is CSVAWTVNTGELFF. CDR3 coding DNA: TGCAGCGTCGCTTGGACAGTAAACACCGGGGAGCTGTTTTTT.

This chain connects TRBV12-3 or TRBV12-4 to TRBJ1-1; D is undetermined. Trimming left V 3 bases short and J 2 bases short, with 10 bases between. The CDR3 consists of 14 residues. The CDR3 nucleotides read TGTGCCAGCAGTTTGGTTTCAACCAACACTGAAGCTTTCTTT. Its translation is CASSLVSTNTEAFF.

A single count supports this clonotype. This chain joins TRBV5-1 and TRBJ2-7; D call uncertain. Germline CDR1 reads SGHRS; CDR2 reads YFSETQ. This CDR3 contains 16 residues. The ends were cut back, 4 bases at V and 0 bases at J, with 17 bases in the middle. The DNA for the CDR3 is TGCGCCAGCAGCAGTGTCTCTCACCCCTTCTCCTACGAGCAGTACTTC. Amino acid sequence: CASSSVSHPFSYEQYF.

This clonotype was detected only a few times. V gene TRBV3-1 combines with J gene TRBJ2-7; no firm D call. Germline lookup yields CDR1 LGHDT and CDR2 YNNKEL (reference sequence). The CDR3 runs to 13 residues. V was clipped by 1 base and J by 1 base, with 5 bases between them. For the CDR3, the DNA is TGTGCCAGCAGCCAAGTTGAGTCCTACGAGCAGTACTTC. This gives the protein CASSQVESYEQYF.